What follows are 22 T cell receptor beta chains derived from one specimen sequenced in a study of neurological immune-mediated disorders. TCRdb ran MiXCR on the 5' RACE reads and lists one entry per CDR3 protein. This sample has fewer than 65,000 distinct CDR3 sequences, with around a tenth found just once. The specimen was PBMCs. These receptors all stem from a man between 65 and 85 years old with HTLV-1-associated myelopathy (HAM/TSP).

The sample holds many counts of this clonotype. The V and J genes are TRBV28 and TRBJ2-1; D may be TRBD1 (6 bases). The CDR3 is 15 amino acids. Trimming removed 6 bases at V and 9 bases at J, with 21 bases between. Germline values: CDR1 MDHEN, CDR2 SYDVKM. CDR3 residues: CASRRGGVRSREQFF. CDR3 coding DNA: TGTGCCAGCAGACGAGGGGGAGTTAGGAGCCGTGAGCAGTTCTTC.

This clonotype was counted a few times. The chain uses TRBV7-2 and TRBJ2-1; no clear D gene. The V gene's germline CDR1 is SGHTA and CDR2 FQGNSA. The CDR3 runs 15 residues. V gave up 5 bases and J gave up 0 bases, with 11 bases separating them. In nucleotides, the CDR3 is TGTGCCAGCAGCCCGAGGCAGGCCTCCTACAATGAGCAGTTCTTC. Protein product: CASSPRQASYNEQFF.

A note on this clonotype: This CDR3 is missing its conserved last phenylalanine or tryptophan, likely due to a read error. The J gene is TRBJ2-6, the V gene TRBV20-1, with D tentatively TRBD2 (7 bases). The CDR3 contains 16 residues. CDR1 is DFQATT and CDR2 is SNEGSKA in the germline V gene (reference sequence). Here the CDR3 DNA reads TGCAGTGCTAGAGATCCGGGGGGCTATGGGGCCGACGTCCTGACTTTA. Its translation: CSARDPGGYGADVLTL.

This chain uses TRBV7-9 with TRBJ2-6; D perhaps matches TRBD1 (5 bases). V dropped 2 bases and J dropped 9 bases, with 8 bases sitting between them. The CDR3 extends over 13 amino acids. Germline values: CDR1 SEHNR, CDR2 FQNEAQ (reference sequence). CDR3: CASSLPGINVLTF. The CDR3 DNA sequence: TGTGCCAGCAGCTTACCAGGGATCAACGTCCTGACTTTC.

This clonotype was seen repeatedly, ten times or more. The chain links TRBV12-3 or TRBV12-4 to TRBJ2-5; 9 bases map to TRBD2. The CDR3 extends over 13 amino acids. V was clipped by 3 bases and J by 5 bases; unmatched bases: 1. CDR3 sequence: CASSLLAGETQYF. CDR3 DNA: TGTGCCAGCAGTTTGCTAGCGGGGGAGACCCAGTACTTC.

In its sample, this clonotype was seen many times. The chain joins TRBV6-5 to TRBJ2-7, with 7 bases that match TRBD1. This CDR3 spans 14 amino acids. Germline CDR1 is MNHEY and CDR2 is SVGAGI. Losses at the gene ends were 6 bases for V and 5 bases for J; bases not matched to a gene: 10. Here the CDR3 DNA reads TGTGCCAGCAGAAGGGACAGCGCTTCCAACGAGCAGTACTTC. It encodes CASRRDSASNEQYF.

This clonotype was observed many times. The V call is TRBV12-3 or TRBV12-4, the J call TRBJ1-1; a possible D gene is TRBD1 (6 bases). The CDR3 contains 15 residues. The V end lost 6 bases, the J end lost 0 bases, and 14 bases lay between the germline ends. The CDR3 DNA is TGTGCCAGCAGCCTTAATACAGGGATGAACACTGAAGCTTTCTTT. It is translated as CASSLNTGMNTEAFF.

This clonotype showed up many times. V usage is TRBV7-2 and J usage is TRBJ2-5, with D uncertain. From germline, CDR1 is SGHTA and CDR2 FQGNSA. V lost 3 bases and J lost 5, with 10 bases in between. CDR3 length equals 13 residues. CDR3 in DNA: TGTGCCAGCAGCTTCGGTACCCGGGAGACCCAGTACTTC. Translation: CASSFGTRETQYF.

This clonotype was observed at least ten times. This chain links TRBV27 with TRBJ2-7; no definite D call. The CDR3 covers 11 residues. Germline-derived CDR1 and CDR2 are MNHEY and SMNVEV (reference sequence). The ends were cut back, 7 bases at V and 7 bases at J, with 11 bases in the middle. CDR3 sequence (DNA): TGTGCCAGCACCTCCTTCGGGGAGCAGTACTTC. Translating gives CASTSFGEQYF.

This clonotype was recorded at least ten times. The chain uses TRBV7-9 and TRBJ2-7; D is ambiguous. Germline values: CDR1 SEHNR, CDR2 FQNEAQ (reference sequence). Trimming pared 3 bases from V and 2 bases from J, leaving 8 bases between. The CDR3 length is 13 residues. CDR3 loop: CASSFPLTYEQYF. Here the CDR3 DNA reads TGTGCCAGCAGCTTTCCCTTAACCTACGAGCAGTACTTC.

The rearrangement joins TRBV7-6 to TRBJ2-7, with D possibly being TRBD1 (5 bases). Germline V gives CDR1 SGHVS, CDR2 FNYEAQ. The length of the CDR3 is 12 residues. The CDR3 DNA reads TGTGTAAGCAGCTTAGACAGCAACGAGCAGTACTTC. Residues: CVSSLDSNEQYF.

At least ten counts were recorded for this clonotype. The chain links TRBV5-1 to TRBJ2-7, with 7 bases lining up with TRBD2. Germline values: CDR1 SGHRS, CDR2 YFSETQ. The length of the CDR3 is 14 residues. The ends lost 4 bases at V and 5 bases at J; junction bases unmatched: 9. The CDR3 nucleotides are TGCGCCAGCAGCGAAACTAGCGTGGGGGACGAGCAGTACTTC. As protein: CASSETSVGDEQYF.

This clonotype was picked up many times. Here the CDR3 reads CASSLVAGEQYF. Here the CDR3 DNA reads TGTGCCAGCAGCTTAGTTGCGGGCGAGCAGTACTTC. This chain uses TRBV7-9 with TRBJ2-7, with D possibly matching TRBD2 (5 bases). This CDR3 region has 12 residues. CDR1 and CDR2 (germline): SEHNR, FQNEAQ (reference sequence). The ends were cut back, 1 base at V and 6 bases at J, with 7 bases in the middle.

This clonotype appeared many times. J is TRBJ1-1 and V is TRBV19, with no clear D. V lost 5 bases and J 3 bases, leaving 10 bases between the germline ends. The CDR3 totals 13 residues. Germline V gene data show CDR1 as LNHDA and CDR2 as SQIVND (reference sequence). In nucleotides, the CDR3 is TGTGCCAGTAGTTCTCAGAGCTACACTGAAGCTTTCTTT. It encodes CASSSQSYTEAFF.

In its sample, this clonotype was seen a few times. The CDR3 DNA reads as TGCAGTGCTAACTCGGGACTAGCGGGAGGAGATACGCAGTATTTT. The encoded protein is CSANSGLAGGDTQYF. This chain connects TRBV20-1 to TRBJ2-3, with 15 bases fitting TRBD2. The CDR3 runs to 15 residues. Per germline, CDR1 DFQATT and CDR2 SNEGSKA (reference sequence). J was trimmed by 5 bases and V by 4 bases; bases with no gene match: 4.

In its sample, this clonotype was seen many times. This rearrangement joins TRBV6-4 to TRBJ2-2; D is uncertain. The CDR3 sequence is 14 residues long. CDR1 MRHNA and CDR2 SNTAGT come from the germline V gene. V lost 7 bases to trimming and J lost 0 bases, with 9 bases between them. CDR3 sequence (DNA): TGTGCCAGCACGGCAAACTCGAACACCGGGGAGCTGTTTTTT. Amino acid sequence: CASTANSNTGELFF.

In this sample, this clonotype turned up many times. The chain combines TRBV28 with TRBJ2-6; D possibly corresponds to TRBD2 (5 bases). V lost 8 bases to trimming and J lost 2 bases, with 16 bases between them. CDR1 and CDR2 (germline): MDHEN, SYDVKM. The CDR3 runs 16 residues. DNA for the CDR3: TGTGCCAGCGCTAGGACTGGCCCTGCTGGGGCCAACGTCCTGACTTTC. It yields the protein CASARTGPAGANVLTF.

Many counts were recorded for this clonotype. As DNA, the CDR3 is TGCGCCAGCAGCTTGAATCGAGGGGCAGATACGCAGTATTTT. Translation: CASSLNRGADTQYF. V and J are TRBV5-1 and TRBJ2-3, with D perhaps given as TRBD1 or TRBD2 (5 bases each). There are 14 residues in the CDR3. V was pared by 1 base and J by 4 bases, with 10 bases between. CDR1 is SGHRS, CDR2 YFSETQ, per germline.

This clonotype was detected ten times or more. V and J are TRBV5-5 and TRBJ2-1, with D perhaps assigned TRBD1 or TRBD2 (5 bases each). V was shortened by 0 bases and J by 5 bases, with 12 bases between the two germline ends. The CDR3 totals 15 residues. CDR1 is SGHKS and CDR2 is YYEKEE in the germline V gene (reference sequence). The CDR3 DNA follows: TGTGCCAGCAGCTTGGAGGGGAGTAGGGACAATGAGCAGTTCTTC. This codes for CASSLEGSRDNEQFF.

This clonotype occurred many times. The chain employs TRBV5-1 and TRBJ2-1, with 10 bases fitting TRBD2. Germline V gene sequence: CDR1 SGHRS, CDR2 YFSETQ. The CDR3 totals 17 residues. The V gene end was trimmed by 0 bases and the J gene end by 4 bases; junction bases not matched to a gene: 7. In nucleotides, the CDR3 is TGCGCCAGCAGCTTGGGGCGACTAGCGGGCACATACAATGAGCAGTTCTTC. Translated: CASSLGRLAGTYNEQFF.

This clonotype was counted between two and nine times. The CDR3, as DNA: TGTGCCAGCAGCCAAGATTGGGGGCCCTCGGCAGCCCAGCATTTT. Encoded protein: CASSQDWGPSAAQHF. This chain joins TRBV3-1 and TRBJ1-5; tentatively, D is TRBD1 (6 bases). The CDR3 contains 15 residues. CDR1 LGHDT and CDR2 YNNKEL come from the germline V gene (reference sequence). V lost 0 bases, J lost 11 bases, and 17 bases lay in between. Full variable domain (missing parts from reference TRBV3-1 and TRBJ1-5): DTAVSQTPKYLVTQMGNDKSIKCEQNLGHDTMYWYKQDSKKFLKIMFSYNNKELIINETVPNRFSPKSPDKAHLNLHINSLELGDSAVYFCASSQDWGPSAAQHFGDGTRLSIL.

This clonotype appeared many times. The chain has TRBV4-1 and TRBJ2-5, with D possibly being TRBD1 or TRBD2 (5 bases each). This CDR3 is built from 14 residues. Trimming took 5 bases from V and 1 from J, leaving 11 bases between them. Germline V gene sequence: CDR1 MGHRA, CDR2 YSYEKL. The CDR3 is CASSIGTAQETQYF. The CDR3 coding sequence is TGCGCCAGCAGCATAGGGACGGCCCAAGAGACCCAGTACTTC.